This T cell receptor beta chain was profiled in a study of PD-1 blockade in classical Hodgkin lymphoma. Study-wide findings and caveats: CD4+ TCR diversity climbed significantly by C4D1, unlike CD8+ TCR diversity. Newly diagnosed and completely responding patients shared comparable baseline diversity. Reported baseline diversity: healthy donors highest, relapsed/refractory patients lowest. Whatever underlies the repertoire differences (possibly disease activity or prior therapy) remains undefined.

Noted time point: cycle 4 day 1 (C4D1), after 5 to 7 weeks of nivolumab. Patients all relapsed after autologous stem cell transplantation, and there was variation in brentuximab vedotin exposure. With regard to this clone: Its antigen is unknown.

The repertoire was sequenced with immunoSEQ multiplex PCR; TCRdb's copy has only in-frame clones and lacks some. The sample yields roughly 8,000 clones, 87% seen once. Trimming took off 4 bases at V and 7 bases at J, with 12 bases between the two ends. The CDR3 is 13 residues long. The germline V gene encodes CDR1 SGHRS and CDR2 YFSETQ. V usage is TRBV5-1 and J usage is TRBJ1-5, with D perhaps TRBD1 (5 bases). Sequences were derived from peripheral blood mononuclear cells (PBMCs), sampled before the fourth cycle of nivolumab. The TCR sequence derives from a human donor with classical Hodgkin lymphoma. CDR3 region: CASSPGPDQPQHF. The CDR3 coding sequence is TGCGCCAGCAGCCCGGGGCCCGACCAGCCCCAGCATTTT.